Given below is one TCR beta chain in context. The data are from a study of blood T cell repertoires in COVID-19. At the level of the study: Specimens from acute and convalescent COVID-19 originated in the United States, Italy and Spain.

In the study's own analysis: The assay estimated nucleated cells by amplifying reference gene primers. Sequenced by immunoSEQ multiplex PCR; TCRdb stores in-frame clones only, minus some. The V and J calls and clone size were taken over from that table, and D and trimming were inferred from the DNA. Seen here are fewer than 90,000 clones, 70% to 90% observed once, and the top ten hold around 0.44%. Germline V gene data show CDR1 as KGHDR and CDR2 as SFDVKD. Germline trimming cut 11 bases from V and 4 bases from J; bases unmatched to any gene: 8. CDR3 length equals 13 residues. The receptor was isolated from a man between 60 and 70 years old with acute or convalescent COVID-19. Specimen: peripheral blood. This rearrangement joins TRBV24-1 to TRBJ2-7; 9 nucleotides align to TRBD1. The CDR3 coding sequence is TGTGCCAGCCAGGACAGGGGAGGATACGAGCAGTACTTC. Protein product: CASQDRGGYEQYF.